Sequencing of this T cell receptor beta chain was carried out in a study of T cell responses to AZD1222 COVID-19 vaccine. Study-level points and caveats: Nearly half of spike-specific TCRs reportedly target variant regions that are unmutated in the B.1.351 and B.1.1.7 variants. The sample set comprised mostly white British donors with more females, and clonal diversity was possibly underestimated. Two AZD1222 doses significantly raised spike-specific TCR breadth and depth over controls.

As regards this clone: Its antigen is not known.

TCRdb's table, derived via immunoSEQ multiplex PCR, lists solely in-frame clones and lacks some. This sample has 90,000 to 130,000 clones, with about nine tenths found just once. The CDR3 has 15 residues. The specimen comprised peripheral blood, sampled 28 days after the second AZD1222 dose. The receptor was isolated from an adult who received the AZD1222 COVID-19 vaccine. The chain combines TRBV1 with TRBJ1-3. TRBV1 is a pseudogene segment. The CDR3, as DNA: TGCACCAGCACAAGTGCGGCCAGCTCTGGAAACACCATATATTTT. Encoded protein: CTSTSAASSGNTIYF.